This T cell receptor beta chain was obtained from a study of blood T cells in healthy people across ages. Study-wide findings and caveats: The unsorted PBMCs prevented any conclusive comparison of naive versus antigen-experienced cells. When set beside aged donors, long-lived donors presented more naive CD4+ cells and higher diversity.

For the second PCR, which ran for roughly 7 to 11 cycles, a sample-barcoded 5' primer and a J-beta primer mix were used. MiXCR, applied by TCRdb to the 5' RACE reads, yields one record per CDR3 protein. The top ten clones hold 6.5% to 8% of a sample with roughly 1.4 million distinct CDR3 sequences, almost 60% of them seen once. The germline gives CDR1 SQVTM, CDR2 ANQGSEA. The junction had 9 bases not matched to a gene; V was cut back by 6 bases and J by 3 bases. The CDR3 extends over 14 amino acids. Every donor contributed roughly 10 milliliters of peripheral blood by blood draw. Each sample used at least 6 million PBMCs. With regard to this clonotype: Its antigen is unknown.

The source material was blood. The chain combines TRBV29-1 with TRBJ2-3, with 7 bases that match TRBD2. The sequence was collected from a man younger than 30 in good health. CDR3 nucleotide sequence: TGCAGCGTGGGACTAAGCGGTACGACAGATACGCAGTATTTT. This translates into CSVGLSGTTDTQYF.